Each of the 17 T cell receptor beta chains below was sequenced from the same sample in a study of T cells in Graves' hyperthyroidism and ophthalmopathy. TCR beta CDR3 sequences were amplified from RNA transcripts. HTBI primers drove first-round RT-PCR of the TCR CDR3. Each CDR3 protein is one row after TCRdb ran MiXCR on the multiplex PCR reads. Here the sample spans 300,000 to 450,000 distinct CDR3 sequences, around a sixth being singletons. Sequencing was done on a sample of blood. These TCRs come from a man in his late teens or twenties with Graves' ophthalmopathy.

The gene calls are TRBV5-1 and TRBJ2-1; 12 positions agree with TRBD1. The V segment lost 8 bases and the J segment 9 bases; nucleotides outside the gene matches: 12. The CDR3 has 15 residues. CDR1 is SGHRS, CDR2 YFSETQ, per germline. The CDR3 is CASHTSGTGGFEQFF. The DNA of the CDR3 is TGCGCCAGTCACACATCCGGGACAGGGGGCTTTGAGCAGTTCTTC.

This clonotype was counted many times. V gene TRBV3-1 combines with J gene TRBJ2-3; D gene unclear. The CDR3 covers 15 residues. The germline V gene has CDR1 LGHDT and CDR2 YNNKEL (reference sequence). The V end lost 2 bases, the J end lost 1 base, and 10 bases lay between the germline ends. CDR3 nucleotides: TGTGCCAGCAGCCAAAGAGGCACGGGCACAGATACGCAGTATTTT. Encoded protein: CASSQRGTGTDTQYF.

This clonotype has at least ten counts. The chain combines TRBV7-9 with TRBJ2-1; 8 nucleotides match TRBD2. Germline assignment: CDR1 SEHNR and CDR2 FQNEAQ (reference sequence). The CDR3 is 15 residues long. V was pared by 3 bases and J by 8 bases, with 9 bases of the junction left unmatched. The CDR3 region has the DNA TGTGCCAGCAGCTTCACCCAGGGGACTAGGGATGAGCAGTTCTTC. Encoded protein: CASSFTQGTRDEQFF.

This clonotype occurred a few times. V usage is TRBV6-1 and J usage is TRBJ1-5; D gene unclear. The V gene's germline CDR1 is MNHNS and CDR2 SASEGT. Between the trimmed V and J ends, which lost 6 bases and 2 bases, there was a span of 11 bases. The CDR3 sequence is 14 residues long. The CDR3 region has the DNA TGTGCCAGCAGGATATTGAGGGGCAATCAGCCCCAGCATTTT. Translation gives CASRILRGNQPQHF.

The V gene is TRBV10-3, the J gene TRBJ2-7, with 8 nucleotides matching TRBD2. The CDR3 has 17 residues. Germline-derived CDR1 and CDR2 are ENHRY and SYGVKD. J gave up 2 bases and V 2 bases, and 11 bases lay outside the gene matches. The CDR3 region is CAISEPPRGGGAYEQYF. The CDR3 region has the DNA TGTGCCATCAGTGAGCCCCCCCGGGGGGGGGGCGCCTACGAGCAGTACTTC.

This clonotype has just a few counts. The genes are TRBV28 and TRBJ1-6, with 7 bases fitting TRBD1. Germline V gene lookup returns CDR1 MDHEN and CDR2 SYDVKM. Trimming at V came to 5 bases and at J to 11 bases, leaving 6 bases not matched to a gene. The CDR3 length is 13 residues. The CDR3 nucleotides read TGTGCCAGCAGTACAGGGGCCCCTCCACCCCTCCACTTT. Translating it yields CASSTGAPPPLHF.

The chain has TRBV10-3 and TRBJ2-5, with D perhaps given as TRBD1 or TRBD2 (6 bases each). The V end lost 2 bases, the J end lost 1 base, and 11 bases lay between the germline ends. Germline values: CDR1 ENHRY, CDR2 SYGVKD. This CDR3 region has 15 residues. The CDR3 sequence: CAISEPSGAQETQYF. The CDR3 DNA reads TGTGCCATCAGTGAGCCTTCGGGGGCCCAAGAGACCCAGTACTTC.

This clonotype was seen ten or more times. V gene TRBV12-3 or TRBV12-4 combines with J gene TRBJ1-2, with D possibly being TRBD1 (6 bases). V was pared by 5 bases and J by 8 bases, with 15 bases between. There are 13 residues in the CDR3. CDR3: CASSPSGGRGYTF. The CDR3 bases are TGTGCCAGCAGTCCTAGTGGGGGCCGGGGCTACACCTTC.

This clonotype was seen more than once but under ten times. V usage is TRBV4-1 and J usage is TRBJ2-1; D is ambiguous. The CDR3 has 16 amino acids. Trimming shortened V by 4 bases and J by 9 bases, and 22 bases separated the two germline ends. In germline, CDR1 is MGHRA, CDR2 YSYEKL. The CDR3 is CASSRDIHGLLGEQFF. DNA for the CDR3: TGCGCCAGCAGCCGAGACATTCATGGGTTGTTGGGTGAGCAGTTCTTC.

This clonotype showed up many times. The chain uses TRBV11-2 and TRBJ2-1; weak D call: TRBD2 (6 bases). Per germline, CDR1 SGHAT and CDR2 FQNNGV. Trimming stripped 5 bases from V and 6 bases from J, with 11 bases between. This CDR3 region has 13 residues. The DNA for the CDR3 is TGTGCCAGCAGCCTAGTGCGGGGCAATGAGCAGTTCTTC. Protein sequence: CASSLVRGNEQFF.

The sample holds a few counts of this clonotype. The V gene is TRBV2, the J gene TRBJ1-1, with 12 nucleotides matching TRBD1. V shed 5 bases and J 5 bases; nucleotides not matched to a gene: 18. The germline gives CDR1 SNHLY, CDR2 FYNNEI. This CDR3 region has 19 residues. In DNA, the CDR3 is TGTGCCAGCAGTTACTCTTTCTCGGGACAGGGGGCTCGGGGAACTGAAGCTTTCTTT. Its translation is CASSYSFSGQGARGTEAFF.

At least ten counts were recorded for this clonotype. The chain is built from TRBV7-8 and TRBJ2-1; weak D call: TRBD2 (7 bases). Looked up from germline, CDR1 is SGHVS and CDR2 is FQNEAQ. The CDR3 extends over 18 amino acids. V lost 1 base and J lost 2, with 18 bases in between. CDR3 region: CASSLGGGGGRTYNEQFF. CDR3 DNA sequence: TGTGCCAGCAGCTTAGGAGGGGGGGGAGGTCGTACCTACAATGAGCAGTTCTTC.

This clonotype was picked up many times. The rearrangement links TRBV14 to TRBJ1-1; no clear D gene. The V end lost 4 bases, the J end lost 1 base, and 10 bases lay between the germline ends. The V gene's germline CDR1 is SGHDN and CDR2 FVKESK. The length of the CDR3 is 14 residues. Written as DNA, the CDR3 is TGTGCCAGCAGCCTCACTGCCGGGAACACTGAAGCTTTCTTT. Translated, it gives CASSLTAGNTEAFF.

The V and J genes are TRBV11-2 and TRBJ2-7; 9 positions match TRBD2. Germline values: CDR1 SGHAT, CDR2 FQNNGV. Trimming took 0 bases from V and 5 from J; bases not matched to a gene: 2. This CDR3 has 14 residues. CDR3 coding DNA: TGTGCCAGCAGCTTAGAAGCGGGGGGCCACGAGCAGTACTTC. It translates to CASSLEAGGHEQYF.

This clonotype was found a few times. This chain connects TRBV12-3 or TRBV12-4 to TRBJ1-6; D perhaps matches TRBD1 (5 bases). V lost 5 bases, J lost 6 bases, and 14 bases lay in between. This CDR3 contains 15 residues. The CDR3 sequence is CASSISGTVNSPLHF. CDR3 nucleotides: TGTGCCAGCAGTATATCCGGGACGGTTAATTCACCCCTCCACTTT.

This clonotype was seen many times. This chain joins TRBV2 and TRBJ1-5; 8 bases align to TRBD1. This CDR3 comprises 15 residues. Germline-derived CDR1 and CDR2 are SNHLY and FYNNEI. J lost 3 bases, V lost 5 bases, and 6 bases had no gene match. The CDR3 loop is CASSQDRALNQPQHF. For the CDR3, the DNA is TGTGCCAGCAGTCAGGACAGGGCCCTCAATCAGCCCCAGCATTTT.

This CDR3 is CASSQVGIPYGYTF. DNA for the CDR3: TGCGCCAGCAGCCAAGTAGGGATTCCCTATGGCTACACCTTC. The V gene is TRBV4-1, the J gene TRBJ1-2; D is uncertain. The germline V and J ends were trimmed by 1 base and 4 bases, with 10 bases remaining between them. This CDR3 comprises 14 residues. Germline loops: CDR1 MGHRA, CDR2 YSYEKL.